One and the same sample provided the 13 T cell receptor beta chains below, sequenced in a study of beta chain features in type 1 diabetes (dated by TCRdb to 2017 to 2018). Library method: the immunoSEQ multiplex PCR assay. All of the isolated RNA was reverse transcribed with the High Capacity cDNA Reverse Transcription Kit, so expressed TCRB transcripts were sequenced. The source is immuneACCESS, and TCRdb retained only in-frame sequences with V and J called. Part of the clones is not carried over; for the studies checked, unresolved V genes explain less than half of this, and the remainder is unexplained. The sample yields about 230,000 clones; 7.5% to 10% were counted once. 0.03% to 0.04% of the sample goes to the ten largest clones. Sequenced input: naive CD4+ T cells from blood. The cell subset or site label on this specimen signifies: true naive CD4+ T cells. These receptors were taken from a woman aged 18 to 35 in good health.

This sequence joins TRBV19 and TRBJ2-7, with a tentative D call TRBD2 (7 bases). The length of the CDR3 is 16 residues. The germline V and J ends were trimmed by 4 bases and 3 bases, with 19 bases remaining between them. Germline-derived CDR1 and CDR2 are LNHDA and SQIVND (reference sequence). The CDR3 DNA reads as TGTGCCAGTAGTACCTCCGCTGGGGGGGGCAGCTACGAGCAGTACTTC. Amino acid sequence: CASSTSAGGGSYEQYF.

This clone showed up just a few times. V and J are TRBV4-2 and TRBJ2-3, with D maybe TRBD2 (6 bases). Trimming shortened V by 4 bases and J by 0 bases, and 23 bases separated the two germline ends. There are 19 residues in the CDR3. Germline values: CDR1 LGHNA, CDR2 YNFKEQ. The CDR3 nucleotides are TGTGCCAGCAGCCGAACCGCTCCCCCCGGGGGTCTAAGCACAGATACGCAGTATTTT. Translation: CASSRTAPPGGLSTDTQYF.

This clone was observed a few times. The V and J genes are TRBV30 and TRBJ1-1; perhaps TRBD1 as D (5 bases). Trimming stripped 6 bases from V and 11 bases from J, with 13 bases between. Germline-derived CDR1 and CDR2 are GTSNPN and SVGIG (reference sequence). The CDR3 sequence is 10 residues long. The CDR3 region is CACFSGRAFF. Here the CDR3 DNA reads TGTGCCTGCTTCTCAGGGCGGGCTTTCTTT.

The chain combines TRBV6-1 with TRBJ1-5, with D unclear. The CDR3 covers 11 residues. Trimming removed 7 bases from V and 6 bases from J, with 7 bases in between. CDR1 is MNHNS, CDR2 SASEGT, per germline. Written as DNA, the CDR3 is TGTGCCAGCAAAGGAGGTCAGCCCCAGCATTTT. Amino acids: CASKGGQPQHF.

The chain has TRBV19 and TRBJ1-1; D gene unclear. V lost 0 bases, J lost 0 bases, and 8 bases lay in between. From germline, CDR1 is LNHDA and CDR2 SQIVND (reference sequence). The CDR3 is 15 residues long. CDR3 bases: TGTGCCAGTAGTATAGATCGCTCAGTGAACACTGAAGCTTTCTTT. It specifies CASSIDRSVNTEAFF.

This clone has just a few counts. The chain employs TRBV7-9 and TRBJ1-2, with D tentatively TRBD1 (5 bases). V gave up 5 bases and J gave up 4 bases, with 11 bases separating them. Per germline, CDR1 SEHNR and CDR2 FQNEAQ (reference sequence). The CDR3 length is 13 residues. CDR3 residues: CASSLDSPYGYTF. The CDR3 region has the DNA TGTGCCAGCAGCCTCGACAGCCCCTATGGCTACACCTTC. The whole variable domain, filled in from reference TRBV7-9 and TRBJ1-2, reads DTGVSQNPRHKITKRGQNVTFRCDPISEHNRLYWYRQTLGQGPEFLTYFQNEAQLEKSRLLSDRFSAERPKGSFSTLEIQRTEQGDSAMYLCASSLDSPYGYTFGSGTRLTVV.

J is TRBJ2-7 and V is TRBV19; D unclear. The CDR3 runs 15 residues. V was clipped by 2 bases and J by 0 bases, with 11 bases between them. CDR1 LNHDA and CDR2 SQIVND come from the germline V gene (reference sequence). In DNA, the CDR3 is TGTGCCAGTAGTATAAATGCGGATCTCTCCTACGAGCAGTACTTC. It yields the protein CASSINADLSYEQYF.

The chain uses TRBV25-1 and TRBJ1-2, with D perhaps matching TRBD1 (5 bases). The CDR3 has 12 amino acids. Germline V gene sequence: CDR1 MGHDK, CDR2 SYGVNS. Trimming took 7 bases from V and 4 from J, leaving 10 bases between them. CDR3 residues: CASMGGVYGYTF. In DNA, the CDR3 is TGTGCCAGCATGGGGGGGGTCTATGGCTACACCTTC.

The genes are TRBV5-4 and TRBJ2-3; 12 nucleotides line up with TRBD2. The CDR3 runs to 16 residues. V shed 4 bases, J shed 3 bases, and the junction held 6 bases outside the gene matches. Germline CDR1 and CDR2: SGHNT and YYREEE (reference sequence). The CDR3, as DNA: TGTGCCAGCAGCCACGGAGGACTAGCGGGGACAGATACGCAGTATTTT. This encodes CASSHGGLAGTDTQYF.

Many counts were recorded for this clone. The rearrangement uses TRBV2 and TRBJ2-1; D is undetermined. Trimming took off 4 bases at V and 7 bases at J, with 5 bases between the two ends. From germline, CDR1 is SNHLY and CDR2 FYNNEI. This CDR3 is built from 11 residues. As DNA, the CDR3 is TGTGCCAGCAGTGTAGAGAATGAGCAGTTCTTC. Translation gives CASSVENEQFF.

CDR3 amino acids: CASSIVGAGMRTQYF. The CDR3 bases are TGTGCCAGTAGTATAGTTGGAGCCGGCATGAGGACCCAGTACTTC. The J gene is TRBJ2-5, the V gene TRBV19; D remains ambiguous. Trimming pared 1 base from V and 7 bases from J, leaving 16 bases between. The length of the CDR3 is 15 residues. Germline CDR1 and CDR2: LNHDA and SQIVND (reference sequence).

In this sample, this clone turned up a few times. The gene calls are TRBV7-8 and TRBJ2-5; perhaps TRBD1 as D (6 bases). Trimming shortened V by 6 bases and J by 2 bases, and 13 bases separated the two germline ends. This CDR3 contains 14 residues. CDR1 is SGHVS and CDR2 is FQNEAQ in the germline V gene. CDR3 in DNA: TGTGCCAGCAGTCTGGACAGACTTCAAGAGACCCAGTACTTC. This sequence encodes CASSLDRLQETQYF.

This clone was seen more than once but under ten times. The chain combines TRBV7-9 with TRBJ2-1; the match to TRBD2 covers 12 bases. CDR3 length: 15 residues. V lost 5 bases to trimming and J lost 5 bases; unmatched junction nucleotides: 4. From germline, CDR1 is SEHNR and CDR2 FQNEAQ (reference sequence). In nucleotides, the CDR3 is TGTGCCAGCAGCCGACTAGCGGGGGTTAACAATGAGCAGTTCTTC. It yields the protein CASSRLAGVNNEQFF.